The 26 T cell receptor beta chains presented below share a single source sample, sequenced in a study of technical replicates of blood from a handful of donors. Assay: immunoSEQ multiplex PCR; the TCRdb copy retains only in-frame clones and omits some. The table shows roughly 62,000 clones, with 90% to 95% occurring only once. Sequencing was done on a sample of PBMCs. These TCRs come from a human donor in good health. Some clones in this sample may be carry-over from other donors' samples.

The chain uses TRBV7-2 and TRBJ1-2; a possible D gene is TRBD1 (5 bases). This CDR3 spans 12 amino acids. Germline CDR1 SGHTA, CDR2 FQGNSA. The V gene lost 4 bases and the J gene lost 6 bases, with 9 bases spanning the gap. In DNA, the CDR3 is TGTGCCAGCAGCTCGTGGGGCCATGGCTACACCTTC. It translates to CASSSWGHGYTF.

V is TRBV9 and J is TRBJ2-7; 14 nucleotides agree with TRBD2. The CDR3 has 16 amino acids. The V and J ends lost 3 bases and 7 bases, in that order; junction bases with no gene match: 9. Germline CDR1 reads SGDLS; CDR2 reads YYNGEE. The CDR3 coding sequence is TGTGCCAGCAGCGCTAGGACTAGCGGGGGGTCTGGAGAGCAGTACTTC. As protein: CASSARTSGGSGEQYF.

The V gene is TRBV6-5, the J gene TRBJ1-6; D is undetermined. This CDR3 is built from 13 residues. The germline V gene encodes CDR1 MNHEY and CDR2 SVGAGI. Deletions cut 6 bases from V and 2 bases from J, with 5 bases between. This CDR3 reads CASSRAYNSPLHF. DNA for the CDR3: TGTGCCAGCAGCCGCGCCTATAATTCACCCCTCCACTTT.

The chain carries TRBV7-6 and TRBJ2-3; 11 bases agree with TRBD2. This CDR3 has 19 amino acids. V lost 0 bases and J lost 0; bases outside the gene matches: 8. CDR1 and CDR2 from the germline V gene are SGHVS and FNYEAQ. CDR3 nucleotides: TGTGCCAGCAGCTTAGCGCATAGCGGGGGGGCCTTTAGCACAGATACGCAGTATTTT. Amino acids: CASSLAHSGGAFSTDTQYF. The full variable domain, its missing parts supplied by reference TRBV7-6 and TRBJ2-3, is GAGVSQSPRYKVTKRGQDVALRCDPISGHVSLYWYRQALGQGPEFLTYFNYEAQQDKSGLPNDRFSAERPEGSISTLTIQRTEQRDSAMYRCASSLAHSGGAFSTDTQYFGPGTRLTVL.

The V gene is TRBV5-6, the J gene TRBJ1-2, with a weak D call TRBD1 (5 bases). This CDR3 region has 13 residues. With 1 base removed from V and 3 bases from J, the gap between germline ends came to 7 bases. Germline CDR1 SGHDT, CDR2 YYEEEE. CDR3 residues: CASSLLQDYGYTF. The CDR3 DNA is TGTGCCAGCAGCTTGTTACAGGACTATGGCTACACCTTC.

This sequence joins TRBV6-6 and TRBJ1-2; D might be TRBD1 (5 bases). CDR3 length: 14 amino acids. The germline V and J ends were trimmed by 5 bases and 7 bases, with 17 bases remaining between them. Germline lookup yields CDR1 MNHNY and CDR2 SVGAGI (reference sequence). CDR3 bases: TGTGCCAGCAGTGCCCGTACCCAGGGCGCTGGCTACACCTTC. Protein sequence: CASSARTQGAGYTF.

The V gene is TRBV7-2, the J gene TRBJ1-2; TRBD1 matches at 8 bases. CDR1 SGHTA and CDR2 FQGNSA come from the germline V gene. This CDR3 comprises 13 residues. Trimming took 3 bases from V and 8 from J; bases not matched to a gene: 5. CDR3 DNA: TGTGCCAGCAGCTTGGGGACAGGAAACGGCTACACCTTC. Translation gives CASSLGTGNGYTF.

The rearrangement joins TRBV6-5 to TRBJ2-1; D possibly corresponds to TRBD1 (6 bases). The V and J ends lost 0 bases and 3 bases respectively, with 9 bases between them. This CDR3 has 15 amino acids. Germline values: CDR1 MNHEY, CDR2 SVGAGI. Here the CDR3 reads CASSYSARGYNEQFF. The CDR3 DNA is TGTGCCAGCAGTTACTCAGCCAGGGGCTACAATGAGCAGTTCTTC.

This rearrangement joins TRBV7-3 to TRBJ2-7; the match to TRBD1 covers 11 bases. Trimming at V came to 2 bases and at J to 6 bases, leaving 6 bases not matched to a gene. The CDR3 extends over 15 amino acids. Germline CDR1 and CDR2: SGHTA and FQGTGA. CDR3 nucleotide sequence: TGTGCCAGCAGCTTAGATGGGACAGGGGGTGGCGAGCAGTACTTC. This sequence encodes CASSLDGTGGGEQYF.

The chain joins TRBV5-8 to TRBJ1-5, with a possible D match to TRBD1 (6 bases). The CDR3 is 15 amino acids. The V gene lost 2 bases and the J gene lost 1 base, with 10 bases spanning the gap. The germline gives CDR1 SGHTS, CDR2 YDEGEE. CDR3 protein: CASSFGTRSNQPQHF. The CDR3 DNA reads TGTGCCAGCAGCTTCGGGACACGAAGCAATCAGCCCCAGCATTTT.

The chain carries TRBV19 and TRBJ1-4; 8 nucleotides line up with TRBD1. The CDR3 sequence is 15 residues long. The V segment lost 3 bases and the J segment 4 bases; nucleotides outside the gene matches: 4. From germline, CDR1 is LNHDA and CDR2 SQIVND (reference sequence). As DNA, the CDR3 is TGTGCCAGTAGTATTAGGACAGGGAATAATGAAAAACTGTTTTTT. Its translation: CASSIRTGNNEKLFF.

The chain has TRBV4-1 and TRBJ2-5; a weak D match, TRBD1 (5 bases). CDR3 length equals 14 residues. CDR1 is MGHRA, CDR2 YSYEKL, per germline. V lost 3 bases and J 5 bases, leaving 13 bases between the germline ends. The CDR3 here is CASSHLGWGETQYF. In DNA, the CDR3 is TGCGCCAGCAGCCACCTAGGGTGGGGCGAGACCCAGTACTTC.

The rearrangement uses TRBV2 and TRBJ2-5, with 8 bases that match TRBD2. This CDR3 is built from 16 residues. CDR1 SNHLY and CDR2 FYNNEI come from the germline V gene. The J segment lost 3 bases and the V segment lost 6 bases, leaving 12 bases of the junction unmatched. The CDR3 sequence: CASRSGLAGMEETQYF. CDR3 nucleotide sequence: TGTGCCAGCAGAAGTGGGTTAGCGGGGATGGAAGAGACCCAGTACTTC.

This clone came up once. The chain uses TRBV13 and TRBJ1-6; 9 nucleotides align to TRBD1. Germline trimming cut 5 bases from V and 7 bases from J; bases unmatched to any gene: 3. The germline CDR1 and CDR2 sequences are PRHDT and FYEKMQ (reference sequence). The CDR3 totals 14 residues. CDR3 in DNA: TGTGCCAGCAGCCGGGGACAGGGAAATTCACCCCTCCACTTT. Translation: CASSRGQGNSPLHF.

The rearrangement uses TRBV30 and TRBJ2-3; TRBD1 matches 8 bases. J lost 6 bases, V lost 3 bases, and 8 bases had no gene match. The germline CDR1 and CDR2 sequences are GTSNPN and SVGIG (reference sequence). This CDR3 comprises 14 residues. The CDR3 sequence: CAWRAGGSLDTQYF. DNA of the CDR3: TGTGCCTGGAGGGCAGGGGGCAGTTTGGATACGCAGTATTTT.

This chain joins TRBV5-1 and TRBJ2-7; 9 bases align to TRBD1. The germline V gene has CDR1 SGHRS and CDR2 YFSETQ. The CDR3 runs 16 residues. The junction had 12 bases not matched to a gene; V was cut back by 6 bases and J by 2 bases. CDR3 in amino acids: CASNLGTGKGAYEQYF. In nucleotides, the CDR3 is TGCGCCAGCAACCTCGGGACAGGGAAAGGGGCCTACGAGCAGTACTTC.

This chain joins TRBV9 and TRBJ1-6; no reliable D call. The CDR3 has 14 residues. Germline CDR1 SGDLS, CDR2 YYNGEE. The ends were cut back, 4 bases at V and 5 bases at J, with 10 bases in the middle. In DNA, the CDR3 is TGTGCCAGCAGCCCACAACCCAATAATTCACCCCTCCACTTT. It encodes CASSPQPNNSPLHF. Variable domain in full (rest from reference TRBV9 and TRBJ1-6): DSGVTQTPKHLITATGQRVTLRCSPRSGDLSVYWYQQSLDQGLQFLIQYYNGEERAKGNILERFSAQQFPDLHSELNLSSLELGDSALYFCASSPQPNNSPLHFGNGTRLTVT.

V gene TRBV6-5 combines with J gene TRBJ1-3; perhaps TRBD1 as D (5 bases). The CDR3 totals 16 residues. Trimming left V 2 bases short and J 5 bases short, with 16 bases between. From germline, CDR1 is MNHEY and CDR2 SVGAGI. This chain's CDR3 is CASSYGRVPSRNTIYF. CDR3 nucleotide sequence: TGTGCCAGCAGTTACGGCAGGGTACCATCTAGAAACACCATATATTTT.

V gene TRBV4-2 combines with J gene TRBJ1-4; 8 nucleotides agree with TRBD1. The CDR3 spans 17 residues. V lost 1 base and J lost 7; bases outside the gene matches: 11. The germline V gene encodes CDR1 LGHNA and CDR2 YNFKEQ. The CDR3 DNA is TGTGCCAGCAGCCAAGGTGCACAGGGGGGGTTTAGTGAAAAACTGTTTTTT. Translating gives CASSQGAQGGFSEKLFF.

This clone was counted a single time. The rearrangement joins TRBV18 to TRBJ1-1, with D uncertain. The germline V and J ends were trimmed by 0 bases and 1 base, with 9 bases remaining between them. The germline V gene has CDR1 KGHSH and CDR2 LQKENI. CDR3 length: 15 amino acids. The CDR3 nucleotides read TGTGCCAGCTCACCACCGGACGCGGGGAACACTGAAGCTTTCTTT. Translating gives CASSPPDAGNTEAFF.

This clone has a single count. The chain combines TRBV11-2 with TRBJ2-3, with TRBD2 matching 14 bases. Looked up from germline, CDR1 is SGHAT and CDR2 is FQNNGV. V trimming: 7 bases; J trimming: 4 bases; junction bases outside the gene matches: 10. This CDR3 contains 17 residues. CDR3 region: CASTTGTSGGGADTQYF. In DNA form, the CDR3 reads TGTGCCAGCACCACCGGGACTAGCGGGGGAGGAGCAGATACGCAGTATTTT.

This clone was picked up one time. V is TRBV18 and J is TRBJ1-1; 8 positions match TRBD1. The junction had 3 bases not matched to a gene; V was cut back by 4 bases and J by 5 bases. The germline V gene has CDR1 KGHSH and CDR2 LQKENI. This CDR3 is 13 amino acids long. Written as DNA, the CDR3 is TGTGCCAGCTCACTGGGACAGGCAACTGAAGCTTTCTTT. As protein: CASSLGQATEAFF.

This clone was observed once. V gene TRBV18 combines with J gene TRBJ2-5; D might be TRBD1 (6 bases). The CDR3 has 14 residues. Germline V gene data show CDR1 as KGHSH and CDR2 as LQKENI. With 6 bases removed from V and 1 base from J, the gap between germline ends came to 12 bases. This chain's CDR3 is CASSLGQIQETQYF. CDR3 nucleotides: TGTGCCAGCTCCCTCGGACAGATCCAAGAGACCCAGTACTTC.

The V gene is TRBV15, the J gene TRBJ1-2, with D perhaps TRBD1 (5 bases). The V gene lost 0 bases and the J gene lost 8 bases, with 10 bases spanning the gap. There are 13 residues in the CDR3. Germline-derived CDR1 and CDR2 are LNHNV and YYDKDF (reference sequence). The CDR3 DNA is TGTGCCACCAGCAGAGAAGGCGGGGGAGGCTACACCTTC. This sequence encodes CATSREGGGGYTF. Variable domain in full (rest from reference TRBV15 and TRBJ1-2): DAMVIQNPRYQVTQFGKPVTLSCSQTLNHNVMYWYQQKSSQAPKLLFHYYDKDFNNEADTPDNFQSRRPNTSFCFLDIRSPGLGDTAMYLCATSREGGGGYTFGSGTRLTVV.

This clone was observed a few times. The rearrangement uses TRBV5-1 and TRBJ2-2; a possible D gene is TRBD1 (5 bases). CDR3 length: 15 amino acids. Trimming took off 4 bases at V and 4 bases at J, with 14 bases between the two ends. Germline assignment: CDR1 SGHRS and CDR2 YFSETQ. The CDR3 DNA reads TGCGCCAGCAGCAAGGAAGGGGTGGTCACCGGGGAGCTGTTTTTT. Translation: CASSKEGVVTGELFF.

J is TRBJ2-7 and V is TRBV11-2; a weak D match, TRBD2 (5 bases). This CDR3 has 15 residues. Germline loops: CDR1 SGHAT, CDR2 FQNNGV. V dropped 5 bases and J dropped 4 bases, with 18 bases sitting between them. CDR3 coding DNA: TGTGCCAGCAGCCTATCACGGGGTTCCCCATACGAGCAGTACTTC. Translated: CASSLSRGSPYEQYF. The variable domain in full, completed from reference TRBV11-2 and TRBJ2-7, reads EAGVAQSPRYKIIEKRQSVAFWCNPISGHATLYWYQQILGQGPKLLIQFQNNGVVDDSQLPKDRFSAERLKGVDSTLKIQPAKLEDSAVYLCASSLSRGSPYEQYFGPGTRLTVT.